One sample yielded the 32 T cell receptor beta chains listed below, sequenced in a study of blood T cells in healthy people across ages. A sample-barcoded 5' primer and a J-beta primer mix were used in a second PCR of roughly 7 to 12 cycles. Each CDR3 protein is one row after TCRdb ran MiXCR on the 5' RACE reads. The table shows 1.5 million to 2 million distinct CDR3 sequences, with about 28% occurring only once. Specimen: blood. Source of these receptors: a woman aged 25 to 39 in good health.

This chain links TRBV30 with TRBJ2-7, with D unclear. This CDR3 is 12 amino acids long. Germline-derived CDR1 and CDR2 are GTSNPN and SVGIG (reference sequence). Deletions cut 1 base from V and 4 bases from J, with 8 bases between. The CDR3 DNA sequence: TGTGCCTGGAGTGCACAGAGGTACGAGCAGTACTTC. Translated, it gives CAWSAQRYEQYF.

The J gene is TRBJ1-2, the V gene TRBV7-9; D not resolved. CDR3 length equals 15 residues. Trimming removed 1 base at V and 4 bases at J, with 13 bases between. Per the germline V gene, CDR1 is SEHNR and CDR2 is FQNEAQ (reference sequence). Here the CDR3 DNA reads TGTGCCAGCAGCTTAGATTCGCGCAGCCTCTATGGCTACACCTTC. It translates to CASSLDSRSLYGYTF. Filled out from reference TRBV7-9 and TRBJ1-2, the complete variable domain reads DTGVSQNPRHKITKRGQNVTFRCDPISEHNRLYWYRQTLGQGPEFLTYFQNEAQLEKSRLLSDRFSAERPKGSFSTLEIQRTEQGDSAMYLCASSLDSRSLYGYTFGSGTRLTVV.

The chain employs TRBV3-1 and TRBJ2-7; D might be TRBD1 (6 bases). Germline V lookup: CDR1 LGHDT, CDR2 YNNKEL (reference sequence). Trimming took off 2 bases at V and 1 base at J, with 12 bases between the two ends. The CDR3 length is 15 residues. CDR3 nucleotide sequence: TGTGCCAGCAGCCAAAGGGGGAGTGGGTCCTACGAGCAGTACTTC. Its protein is CASSQRGSGSYEQYF.

There are a few counts of this clonotype. The J gene is TRBJ2-7, the V gene TRBV27, with 10 bases lining up with TRBD2. TRBJ2-5 explains the end of the DNA better; the J call may be wrong. The germline gives CDR1 MNHEY, CDR2 SMNVEV (reference sequence). The CDR3 is 16 amino acids. CDR3 bases: TGTGCCAGCAGCCAGGGACTAGCGCCCTTCGAAGAGACCCAGTACTTC. This sequence encodes CASSQGLAPFEETQYF.

The V gene is TRBV12-3 or TRBV12-4, the J gene TRBJ2-1, with TRBD2 matching over 8 bases. The CDR3 runs to 17 residues. The V and J ends lost 6 bases and 0 bases, in that order; junction bases with no gene match: 10. Here the CDR3 DNA reads TGTGCCAGCAGATCCAGCGGGGGTCAGAGCTCCTACAATGAGCAGTTCTTC. Translation gives CASRSSGGQSSYNEQFF.

The CDR3 DNA reads as TGTGCCACCAGCGGACCAGGGGGCTCTAATGAAAAACTGTTTTTT. This codes for CATSGPGGSNEKLFF. The chain is built from TRBV15 and TRBJ1-4; 8 positions agree with TRBD1. Germline V lookup: CDR1 LNHNV, CDR2 YYDKDF (reference sequence). The V and J ends lost 5 bases and 3 bases, in that order; junction bases with no gene match: 5. The CDR3 runs to 15 residues.

This clonotype has a count of ten or more. An end of the junction does not agree with germline; a read error may underlie this. The chain couples TRBV5-1 to TRBJ2-1; D may be TRBD2 (7 bases). This CDR3 spans 14 amino acids. Germline-derived CDR1 and CDR2 are SGHRS and YFSETQ. The CDR3 is CASSLRGRGNEQFF. The CDR3 region has the DNA TGTGCCAGCAGCTTACGAGGGAGGGGGAATGAGCAGTTCTTC.

The genes are TRBV7-6 and TRBJ2-1; 10 bases are a match to TRBD2. Unmatched junction bases numbered 7, after V lost 2 bases and J lost 0 bases. CDR1 and CDR2 (germline): SGHVS, FNYEAQ. The CDR3 runs to 18 residues. In DNA form, the CDR3 reads TGTGCCAGCAGCTTAAGGACTAGCGGCACAAGCTCCTACAATGAGCAGTTCTTC. It is translated as CASSLRTSGTSSYNEQFF.

This clonotype was counted a few times. V usage is TRBV29-1 and J usage is TRBJ2-1; 11 nucleotides align to TRBD1. Germline V CDR1 and CDR2: SQVTM, ANQGSEA. The CDR3 length is 12 residues. V lost 4 bases and J lost 7; bases outside the gene matches: 0. As DNA, the CDR3 is TGCAGCGTTGGGGACAGGGGGAATGAGCAGTTCTTC. Its protein product is CSVGDRGNEQFF.

Only a few counts were recorded for this clonotype. This chain links TRBV12-3 or TRBV12-4 with TRBJ1-2; 9 nucleotides line up with TRBD1. This CDR3 comprises 14 residues. After removal of 5 bases from V and 7 bases from J, the junction contained 8 bases not matched to a gene. In nucleotides, the CDR3 is TGTGCCAGCAGTCCGGTGGACAGGGGTGGTGGCTACACCTTC. This encodes CASSPVDRGGGYTF.

This clonotype has a handful of counts. This chain links TRBV6-5 with TRBJ1-6; D is unresolved. Looked up from germline, CDR1 is MNHEY and CDR2 is SVGAGI. The CDR3 contains 14 residues. V was clipped by 8 bases and J by 0 bases, with 8 bases between them. The CDR3 bases are TGTGCCAGCGCCTTGAGCTCCTATAATTCACCCCTCCACTTT. The encoded protein is CASALSSYNSPLHF.

This clonotype was seen a handful of times. This rearrangement joins TRBV5-1 to TRBJ2-5; a weak D match, TRBD2 (6 bases). V dropped 0 bases and J dropped 4 bases, with 13 bases sitting between them. CDR1 is SGHRS and CDR2 is YFSETQ in the germline V gene. CDR3 length: 15 residues. CDR3 residues: CASSLDGGKGETQYF. CDR3 DNA sequence: TGCGCCAGCAGCTTGGACGGGGGAAAAGGAGAGACCCAGTACTTC.

This clonotype was counted only a few times. V usage is TRBV12-3 or TRBV12-4 and J usage is TRBJ2-3; 8 positions agree with TRBD2. CDR3 length: 15 residues. The V segment lost 11 bases and the J segment 0 bases; nucleotides outside the gene matches: 10. The CDR3 here is CAAGSSGTSTDTQYF. For the CDR3, the DNA is TGTGCCGCAGGAAGTAGCGGGACTAGCACAGATACGCAGTATTTT.

This clonotype came up many times. The CDR3 region is CASTGLAGGNDEQFF. CDR3 DNA sequence: TGCGCCAGCACCGGACTAGCGGGGGGTAATGATGAGCAGTTCTTC. The chain is built from TRBV5-1 and TRBJ2-1; TRBD2 aligns across 14 bases. Germline V gives CDR1 SGHRS, CDR2 YFSETQ. J gave up 8 bases and V 6 bases, and 7 bases lay outside the gene matches. CDR3 size: 15 residues.

In regard to this clonotype: A much larger clone differs from this one at a single base, so this may be a read error. This sequence joins TRBV25-1 and TRBJ1-5; possible D gene TRBD1, 6 bases. The CDR3 length is 13 residues. The germline CDR1 and CDR2 sequences are MGHDK and SYGVNS. CDR3 region: CASSRAGEQPQQF. The CDR3 bases are TGTGCCAGCAGTAGGGCAGGGGAACAGCCCCAGCAGTTT.

This clonotype has a count of ten or more. The chain recombines TRBV29-1 with TRBJ1-6; a weak D match, TRBD1 (5 bases). The germline V gene encodes CDR1 SQVTM and CDR2 ANQGSEA. V lost 5 bases to trimming and J lost 10 bases, with 21 bases between them. The CDR3 contains 15 residues. The CDR3 is CSVPPGPAGRSPLHF. The DNA of the CDR3 is TGCAGCGTTCCCCCAGGGCCCGCAGGAAGGTCACCCCTCCACTTT.

This clonotype was seen many times. The V call is TRBV7-2, the J call TRBJ1-1; D call uncertain. The CDR3 runs 14 residues. Germline V gene lookup returns CDR1 SGHTA and CDR2 FQGNSA. The ends were cut back, 3 bases at V and 1 base at J, with 9 bases in the middle. CDR3 nucleotide sequence: TGTGCCAGCAGCTTGATCGGCGGGAACACTGAAGCTTTCTTT. It encodes CASSLIGGNTEAFF.

About this clonotype itself: A read error may produce the germline difference seen at one junction end. The genes are TRBV12-3 or TRBV12-4 and TRBJ2-1; unclear D gene. This CDR3 has 11 residues. In nucleotides, the CDR3 is TGCGCCAGCAGCACCTCCGGGGAGCAGTTCTTC. Its protein product is CASSTSGEQFF.

Many counts were recorded for this clonotype. This sequence joins TRBV29-1 and TRBJ2-1; D uncertain. Trimming pared 2 bases from V and 6 bases from J, leaving 8 bases between. From germline, CDR1 is SQVTM and CDR2 ANQGSEA. The CDR3 length is 12 residues. CDR3 protein: CSVEQLINEQFF. CDR3 nucleotide sequence: TGCAGCGTTGAACAGCTAATCAATGAGCAGTTCTTC.

In regard to this clonotype: The junction shows a germline mismatch at one end, possibly a read error. The V gene is TRBV5-4, the J gene TRBJ1-2, with TRBD1 identical over 8 bases. CDR1 SGHNT and CDR2 YYREEE come from the germline V gene (reference sequence). The CDR3 has 15 amino acids. CDR3 region: CASSRRQGRPNGHTF. DNA for the CDR3: TGTGCCAGCAGCCGAAGACAGGGGCGCCCGAATGGCCACACCTTC.

CDR3 sequence: CSVNKTPGQGGSRETQYF. The CDR3 nucleotides read TGCAGCGTTAACAAGACTCCGGGACAGGGAGGTAGTCGAGAGACCCAGTACTTC. The J gene is TRBJ2-5, the V gene TRBV29-1, with 9 bases aligning to TRBD1. V dropped 5 bases and J dropped 4; count of bases not matched to a gene: 20. Germline lookup yields CDR1 SQVTM and CDR2 ANQGSEA. CDR3 length equals 18 residues.

V gene TRBV27 combines with J gene TRBJ2-4; D possibly matches TRBD1 or TRBD2 (7 bases each). The last part of the DNA fits TRBJ2-7 better; the J call may be wrong. Germline assignment: CDR1 MNHEY and CDR2 SMNVEV (reference sequence). This CDR3 comprises 17 residues. CDR3 in amino acids: CASSLYTSGGDTYEQYF. For the CDR3, the DNA is TGTGCCAGCAGTTTATACACTTCAGGGGGGGACACCTACGAGCAGTACTTC.

V usage is TRBV5-1 and J usage is TRBJ2-1, with 8 bases that match TRBD1. The germline V gene encodes CDR1 SGHRS and CDR2 YFSETQ. J gave up 5 bases and V 2 bases, and 3 bases lay outside the gene matches. This CDR3 has 14 residues. The CDR3 DNA is TGCGCCAGCAGCTTTCGGGACAGGAACAATGAGCAGTTCTTC. It translates to CASSFRDRNNEQFF. Together with reference TRBV5-1 and TRBJ2-1, the CDR3 gives the full variable domain: KAGVTQTPRYLIKTRGQQVTLSCSPISGHRSVSWYQQTPGQGLQFLFEYFSETQRNKGNFPGRFSGRQFSNSRSEMNVSTLELGDSALYLCASSFRDRNNEQFFGPGTRLTVL.

This clonotype was picked up many times. The CDR3 protein is CASSRTSGTSYEQYF. CDR3 bases: TGTGCCAGCAGTAGGACTAGCGGGACCTCCTACGAGCAGTACTTC. V and J are TRBV6-1 and TRBJ2-7, with TRBD2 matching over 12 bases. The germline gives CDR1 MNHNS, CDR2 SASEGT. The CDR3 runs 15 residues. Trimming removed 5 bases from V and 0 bases from J; junction bases left unmatched: 2.

This chain joins TRBV11-1 and TRBJ2-6; D not resolved. The CDR3 extends over 16 amino acids. Germline CDR1 is SGHAT and CDR2 is FQDESV (reference sequence). The V and J ends lost 1 base and 0 bases respectively, with 7 bases between them. For the CDR3, the DNA is TGTGCCAGCAGCTTAGTGTGGGCCTCTGGGGCCAACGTCCTGACTTTC. Translated: CASSLVWASGANVLTF.

This clonotype occurred many times. A far bigger clonotype differs at one base, so this is likely a read error. This chain links TRBV7-9 with TRBJ2-5, with no clear D. Trimming removed 1 base from V and 6 bases from J, with 3 bases in between. The germline CDR1 and CDR2 sequences are SEHNR and FQNEAQ (reference sequence). This CDR3 comprises 11 residues. CDR3 nucleotides: TGTGCCAGCAGCTTAGGAAAGACCCAGTACTTC. Translation gives CASSLGKTQYF.

The genes are TRBV29-1 and TRBJ2-1; D may be TRBD1 or TRBD2 (5 bases each). The V and J ends lost 3 bases and 4 bases respectively, with 10 bases between them. This CDR3 comprises 13 residues. The germline V gene encodes CDR1 SQVTM and CDR2 ANQGSEA. The CDR3 DNA follows: TGCAGCGTTGAGGGACCAGTGTACAATGAGCAGTTCTTC. Translation: CSVEGPVYNEQFF.

This clonotype was seen only a few times. This chain uses TRBV30 with TRBJ2-2, with 8 positions matching TRBD1. Germline-derived CDR1 and CDR2 are GTSNPN and SVGIG (reference sequence). Trimming at V came to 3 bases and at J to 9 bases, leaving 3 bases not matched to a gene. This CDR3 comprises 12 residues. The CDR3 coding sequence is TGTGCCTGGAGGACAGGGGCTCGGGAGCTGTTTTTT. Translation gives CAWRTGARELFF.

V usage is TRBV2 and J usage is TRBJ1-2; 12 bases line up with TRBD1. The J segment lost 3 bases and the V segment lost 8 bases, leaving 7 bases of the junction unmatched. This CDR3 spans 15 amino acids. The germline CDR1 and CDR2 sequences are SNHLY and FYNNEI. CDR3 coding DNA: TGTGCCAGCTCGAGGGACAGGGGGCAATACTATGGCTACACCTTC. Amino acids: CASSRDRGQYYGYTF.

This clonotype was recorded once. The genes are TRBV12-5 and TRBJ2-1; possibly TRBD1 for D (6 bases). Germline V gene sequence: CDR1 LGHNT, CDR2 FRNRAP. The CDR3 has 15 residues. V was pared by 6 bases and J by 9 bases, with 21 bases between. The CDR3 region is CASGRWAGEYVEQFF. In DNA, the CDR3 is TGTGCTAGTGGACGCTGGGCAGGGGAATATGTTGAGCAGTTCTTC.

The gene calls are TRBV20-1 and TRBJ2-5; D remains unclear. The CDR3 spans 11 residues. In germline, CDR1 is DFQATT, CDR2 SNEGSKA (reference sequence). The V and J ends lost 6 bases and 4 bases respectively, with 9 bases between them. The CDR3 protein is CSAGFGETQYF. The DNA for the CDR3 is TGCAGTGCCGGATTTGGAGAGACCCAGTACTTC.

The rearrangement uses TRBV12-5 and TRBJ1-6; D possibly corresponds to TRBD1 (6 bases). The CDR3 contains 16 residues. With 5 bases removed from V and 7 bases from J, the gap between germline ends came to 18 bases. Germline lookup yields CDR1 LGHNT and CDR2 FRNRAP. As DNA, the CDR3 is TGTGCTAGTGGTAAAAGGGGGGTGGCGGAAAATTCACCCCTCCACTTT. This translates into CASGKRGVAENSPLHF.